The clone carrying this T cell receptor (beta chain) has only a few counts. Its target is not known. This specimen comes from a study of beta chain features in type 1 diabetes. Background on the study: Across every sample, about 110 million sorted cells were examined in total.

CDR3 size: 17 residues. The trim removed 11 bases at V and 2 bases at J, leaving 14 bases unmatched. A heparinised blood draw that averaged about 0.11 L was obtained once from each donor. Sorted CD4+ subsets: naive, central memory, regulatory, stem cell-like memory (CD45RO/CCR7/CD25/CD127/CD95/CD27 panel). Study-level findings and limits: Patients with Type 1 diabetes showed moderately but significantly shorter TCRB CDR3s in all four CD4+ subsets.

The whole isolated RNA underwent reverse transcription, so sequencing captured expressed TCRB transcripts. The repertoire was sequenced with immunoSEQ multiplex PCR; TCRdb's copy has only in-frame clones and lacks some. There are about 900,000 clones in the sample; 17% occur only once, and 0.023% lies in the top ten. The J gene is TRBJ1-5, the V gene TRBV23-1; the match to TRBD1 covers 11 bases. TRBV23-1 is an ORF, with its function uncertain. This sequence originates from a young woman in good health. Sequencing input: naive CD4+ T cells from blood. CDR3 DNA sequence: TGCGCCCGCGTACCGGGACAGGGGGGGAATGGCAATCAGCCCCAGCATTTT. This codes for CARVPGQGGNGNQPQHF.